This TCR beta chain was sequenced in a study of response to subunit inactivated influenza vaccine. Regarding the study as a whole: The authors proposed limited new T cell recruitment per seasonal influenza vaccination.

Turning to this clonotype: Its target is unknown.

TCRdb redid the calling of the RT-PCR reads with MiXCR, one entry per CDR3 protein. The sample consists of about 800,000 distinct CDR3 sequences, 20% to 25% of them appearing once. V gave up 5 bases and J gave up 3 bases, with 11 bases separating them. The CDR3 length is 14 residues. The chain employs TRBV12-3 or TRBV12-4 and TRBJ2-1; D unclear. This sequence originates from a man between 50 and 59 years old who received an inactivated influenza vaccine. The sequenced sample was PBMCs from blood, obtained 4 to 6 days after vaccination. The CDR3 DNA reads as TGTGCCAGCAGTGGCCGAGGATTCTACAATGAGCAGTTCTTC. Protein product: CASSGRGFYNEQFF.